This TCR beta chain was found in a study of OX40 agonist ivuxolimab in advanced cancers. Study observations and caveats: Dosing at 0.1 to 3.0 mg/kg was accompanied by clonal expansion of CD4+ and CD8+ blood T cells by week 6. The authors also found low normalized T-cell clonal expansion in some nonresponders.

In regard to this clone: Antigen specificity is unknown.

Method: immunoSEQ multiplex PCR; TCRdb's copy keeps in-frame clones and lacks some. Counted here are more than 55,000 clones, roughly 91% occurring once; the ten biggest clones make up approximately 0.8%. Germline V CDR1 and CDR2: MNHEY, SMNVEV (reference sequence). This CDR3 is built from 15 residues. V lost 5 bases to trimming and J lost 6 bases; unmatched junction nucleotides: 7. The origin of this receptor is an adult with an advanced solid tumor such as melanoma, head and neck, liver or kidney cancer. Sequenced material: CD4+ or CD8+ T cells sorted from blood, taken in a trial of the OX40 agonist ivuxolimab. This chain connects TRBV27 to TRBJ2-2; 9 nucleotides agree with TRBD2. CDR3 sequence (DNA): TGTGCCAGCAGTCGACTGCGGGGGGGCCCCGGGGAGCTGTTTTTT. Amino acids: CASSRLRGGPGELFF.